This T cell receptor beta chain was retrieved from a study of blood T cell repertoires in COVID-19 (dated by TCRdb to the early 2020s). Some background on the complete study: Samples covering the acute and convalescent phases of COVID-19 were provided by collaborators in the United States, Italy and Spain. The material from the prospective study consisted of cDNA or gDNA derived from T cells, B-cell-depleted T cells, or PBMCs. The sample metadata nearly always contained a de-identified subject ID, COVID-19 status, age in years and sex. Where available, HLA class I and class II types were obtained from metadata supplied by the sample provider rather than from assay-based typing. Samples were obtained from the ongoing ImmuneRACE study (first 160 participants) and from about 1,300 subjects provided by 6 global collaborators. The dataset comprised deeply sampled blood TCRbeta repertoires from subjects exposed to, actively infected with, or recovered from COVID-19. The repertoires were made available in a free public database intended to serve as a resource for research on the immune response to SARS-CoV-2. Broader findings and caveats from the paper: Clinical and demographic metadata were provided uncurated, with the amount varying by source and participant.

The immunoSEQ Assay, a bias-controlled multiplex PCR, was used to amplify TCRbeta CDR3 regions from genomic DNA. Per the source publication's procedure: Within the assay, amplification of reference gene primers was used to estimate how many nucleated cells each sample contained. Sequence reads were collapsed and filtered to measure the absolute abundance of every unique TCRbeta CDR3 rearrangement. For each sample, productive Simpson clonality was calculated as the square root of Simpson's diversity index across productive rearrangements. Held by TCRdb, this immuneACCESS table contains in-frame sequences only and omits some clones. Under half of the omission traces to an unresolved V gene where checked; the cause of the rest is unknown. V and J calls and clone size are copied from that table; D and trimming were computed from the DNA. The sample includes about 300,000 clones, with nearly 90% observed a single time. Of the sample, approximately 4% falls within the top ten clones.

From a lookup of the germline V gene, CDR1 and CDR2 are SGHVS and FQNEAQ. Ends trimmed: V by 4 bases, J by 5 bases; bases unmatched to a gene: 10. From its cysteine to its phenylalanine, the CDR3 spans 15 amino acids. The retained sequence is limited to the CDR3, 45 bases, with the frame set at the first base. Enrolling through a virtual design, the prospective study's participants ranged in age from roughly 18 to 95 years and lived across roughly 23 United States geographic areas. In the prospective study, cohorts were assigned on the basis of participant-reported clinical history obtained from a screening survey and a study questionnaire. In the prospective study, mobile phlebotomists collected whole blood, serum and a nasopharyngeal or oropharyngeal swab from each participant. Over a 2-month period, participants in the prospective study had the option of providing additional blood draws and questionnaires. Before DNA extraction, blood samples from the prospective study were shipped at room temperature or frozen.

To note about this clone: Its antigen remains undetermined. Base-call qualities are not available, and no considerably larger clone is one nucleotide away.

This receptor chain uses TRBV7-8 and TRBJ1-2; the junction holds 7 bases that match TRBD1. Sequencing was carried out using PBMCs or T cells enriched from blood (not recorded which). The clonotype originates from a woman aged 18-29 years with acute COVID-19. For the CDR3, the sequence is CASSSLKGARYGYTF. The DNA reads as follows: TGTGCCAGCAGCTCCTTGAAGGGGGCGCGGTATGGCTACACCTTC.